This TCR beta chain was sequenced for a study of early T cells in non-severe SARS-CoV-2 infection. TCRdb called the 5' RACE reads again in MiXCR, with one record for every CDR3 protein. This table has approximately 84,000 distinct CDR3 sequences, around 13% appearing once. After removal of 5 bases from V and 0 bases from J, the junction contained 4 bases not matched to a gene. This CDR3 region has 15 residues. CDR1 SGHTA and CDR2 FQGTGA come from the germline V gene. The sample holds a few counts of this clonotype. The rearrangement uses TRBV7-3 and TRBJ1-1, with TRBD1 matching over 9 bases. This clonotype was sampled from an adult who was a healthcare worker with PCR-confirmed SARS-CoV-2 infection or an uninfected control (not recorded which). The sequencing sample was made of whole blood. CDR3: CASSPGTGMNTEAFF. For the CDR3, the DNA is TGTGCCAGCAGCCCAGGGACAGGGATGAACACTGAAGCTTTCTTT.